This TCR beta chain was captured by sequencing in a study of blood T cells in healthy people across ages. Next came a second PCR, run for about 7 to 12 cycles, which used a sample-barcoded 5' primer along with a J-beta primer mix. TCRdb used MiXCR to reprocess the 5' RACE reads, holding one entry per CDR3 protein. Among 710,000 or so distinct CDR3 sequences listed, 22% were seen once. The sample holds a few counts of this clonotype. Germline-derived CDR1 and CDR2 are SGHAT and FQNNGV. The CDR3 runs to 15 residues. The trim removed 5 bases at V and 2 bases at J, leaving 3 bases unmatched. What was sequenced was blood. The receptor comes from a man in his 70s in good health. This rearrangement joins TRBV11-2 to TRBJ2-3; 11 positions match TRBD1. Here the CDR3 reads CASSRDRGFTDTQYF. The CDR3 DNA reads TGTGCCAGCAGCCGGGACAGGGGGTTCACAGATACGCAGTATTTT.